The clone carrying this T cell receptor beta chain has just one count. This sample is drawn from a study of control samples from healthy donors and cancer patients. Profiling relied on immunoSEQ multiplex PCR, and the TCRdb table lists in-frame clones only, not all of them. Among some 120,000 clones, around 87% were seen once, and the ten largest hold about 2.7%. The trim removed 4 bases at V and 8 bases at J, leaving 4 bases unmatched. Looked up from germline, CDR1 is SEHNR and CDR2 is FQNEAQ (reference sequence). The CDR3 has 14 amino acids. The chain combines TRBV7-9 with TRBJ2-3, with 12 nucleotides matching TRBD2. What was sequenced was blood. The origin of this receptor is a man in his sixties in good health. The CDR3: CASSSTSGGSTQYF. Written as DNA, the CDR3 is TGTGCCAGCAGCTCCACTAGCGGGGGGAGTACGCAGTATTTT.